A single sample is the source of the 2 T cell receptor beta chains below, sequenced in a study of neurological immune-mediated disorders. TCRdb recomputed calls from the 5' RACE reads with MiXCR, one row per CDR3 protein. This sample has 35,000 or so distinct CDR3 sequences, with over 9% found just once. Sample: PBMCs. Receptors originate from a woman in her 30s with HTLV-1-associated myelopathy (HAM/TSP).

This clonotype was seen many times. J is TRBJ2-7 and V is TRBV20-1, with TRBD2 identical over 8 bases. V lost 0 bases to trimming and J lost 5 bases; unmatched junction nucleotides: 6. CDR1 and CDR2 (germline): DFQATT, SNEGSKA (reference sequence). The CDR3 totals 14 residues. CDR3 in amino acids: CSARDSGGANEQYF. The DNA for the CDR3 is TGCAGTGCTAGAGATTCCGGGGGGGCCAACGAGCAGTACTTC.

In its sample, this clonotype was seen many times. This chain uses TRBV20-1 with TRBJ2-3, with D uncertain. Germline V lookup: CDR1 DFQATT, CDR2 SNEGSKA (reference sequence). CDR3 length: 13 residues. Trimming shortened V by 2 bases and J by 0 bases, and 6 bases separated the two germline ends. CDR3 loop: CSARKPSTDTQYF. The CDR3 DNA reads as TGCAGTGCTAGAAAACCTAGCACAGATACGCAGTATTTT.